The sequence of this T cell receptor beta chain was determined in a study of cytomegalovirus exposure and HLA in healthy donors (TCRdb year 2017). Regarding the complete study: In an earlier analysis of roughly 500 of the donors, 250 to 350 Gb of sequence data and 117 million unique TCR beta sequences from roughly 190 million T cells were reported. About 300 gigabases of sequencing data and approximately 85 million unique TCR sequences were included in an early release covering about 700 HLA-typed donors. The genetic ancestry cluster associated with self-reported Caucasian donors included approximately 85% of the 398 genotyped donors. The study aimed to test whether signatures of past pathogen exposure could be identified by cataloging public T cell receptors. The study used immunosequencing to profile the T cell repertoires of about 670 subjects and linked those repertoires to cytomegalovirus serostatus. Along with the roughly 700-subject first cohort, a separate validation cohort of over 90 different subjects was used. High-throughput TCR immunosequencing, statistical association of individual TCRs with disease status, and machine learning were combined to predict cytomegalovirus infection status. To study patterns of TCR occurrence, a later analysis re-analyzed previously published TCR beta repertoires from 550 to 800 donors and added high-resolution HLA genotyping. Rather than drawing on any new phenotypic data, the later analysis identified candidate immune exposures from TCR beta sequences and the way those sequences occurred across donors. In an earlier analysis of roughly 540 of the donors, high-throughput TCR beta sequencing was used to judge whether each TCR beta V gene segment behaved as functional or pseudogenic. Alongside the repertoire data, information on donor age, sex, ethnicity and CMV serostatus was compiled. A later genetic analysis took genome-wide SNP genotypes for about 55% of the 666 donors and used that subset as a discovery cohort. Every discovery cohort repertoire had been produced on one sequencing platform. Class I and class II HLA loci were covered by the typing at four-digit resolution. Typing coverage varied by locus: roughly 620-640 donors for A, B, C, DRB1 and DQB1; approximately 560 for DQA1; about 590 for DPA1; roughly 470 for DPB1. Roughly five DR-DQ haplotypes were handled as single units for association and clustering, since linkage in the cohort was strong. Among about 370 genotyped donors of the cohort, an average of approximately 200,000 unique TCR beta nucleotide sequences was sequenced per donor, of which roughly 18% were non-productive.

Overall results and qualifications from the work: In an earlier analysis of about 600 of the donors, most TCR beta V segments appeared in productive rearrangements about 90% or about 30% of the time, broadly matching IMGT annotations. In this cohort, only TCR beta chains were sequenced, and detectable features were limited by the absence of alpha or paired-chain data. Because the 87-base-pair reads could not distinguish some IMGT-functional V segments, including TRBV6-2 and TRBV6-3, those segments were excluded. While some public TCRs were present in many individuals, most TCR sequences turned up only very rarely across donors. In vitro tests confirmed that a few of the cytomegalovirus-associated TCR beta chains recognize cytomegalovirus antigens. An association between a missense DCLRE1C variant and V-gene and J-gene trimming of TCR beta chains was found in a later genetic analysis and replicated in an independent cohort. A cluster of highly shared sequence variants was judged likely to represent a technical artifact of the sequencing pipeline. Most CMV-associated TCR beta chains appeared to be HLA-restricted in a later analysis, and the HLA associations seemed to be driven largely by CMV exposure. Correlated functional status among segregating V segments might be attributable to linkage disequilibrium, but an unknown experimental factor could not be ruled out. Approximately 16 rarely observed V segments, including chromosome 9 orphons, were excluded from the earlier analysis of 550 to 700 of the donors because counts were too low. At a false discovery rate of 0.05, a later analysis linked under 20,000 TCR beta sequences to specific HLA alleles. A later analysis reported that several top co-occurrence clusters appeared linked to parvovirus B19, influenza, CMV and Epstein-Barr virus. Because HLA typing was missing for some donors at each locus, association tests included only the typed subset. In a later analysis, the rate of TCR association differed among HLA loci, with DRB1 alleles having the most associated TCRs and HLA-C alleles having the fewest. In a later genetic analysis, fewer N-insertions in productive TCRs were reported among donors in an Asian-associated ancestry cluster than the approximately 710-donor mean. The study gave a list of 150 to 200 TCR beta chains associated with cytomegalovirus. When HLA alleles, especially DR and DQ, strongly co-occurred, TCR associations were difficult to assign to individual alleles. Roughly uniform sequencing depth across donors was assumed in presence/absence analyses, although this assumption may not hold. In a later analysis, HLA-associated TCR beta chains were found to be more clonally expanded and to have lower generation probabilities than equally common non-associated chains. Immune exposure information for the cohort was limited to CMV serostatus. It was suggested by the authors that the approach could potentially be generalized to other disease states and immunological phenotypes. Cytomegalovirus status was reported to be diagnosed by the classifier with high specificity and sensitivity in both the original and validation cohorts. A further reported finding was that TCR beta sequences accurately predicted the HLA-A and HLA-B alleles for most subjects in the first cohort.

Including the terminal cysteine and phenylalanine, the CDR3 comprises 14 residues. Here the CDR3 DNA is all that survives: 42 bases in frame from base 1. Per the germline V gene, SGDLS is the CDR1 and YYNGEE is the CDR2. V was cut back by 4 bases and J by 1 base, leaving a gap of 11 bases between them. The protocol used for the library was the immunoSEQ multiplex PCR assay. For the multiplex PCR, a mixture combining 60 forward primers for TCR Vbeta segments and 13 reverse primers for TCR Jbeta segments was used. A multiplex PCR assay on genomic DNA amplified the CDR3 region of rearranged TCR beta genes. The Illumina HiSeq System was used to sequence the amplified TCR beta libraries as 87-base-pair reads. Under the source paper's analysis protocol: A later analysis counted tens of millions of unique TCR beta chains across the 670 or so repertoires, and around 12 million of these chains were shared by at least two donors. To remove PCR and sequencing errors, raw reads were error-corrected and collapsed into unique sequences using a nearest-neighbor algorithm that merged closely related sequences. V, D and J gene segments were assigned by aligning CDR3 sequences to IMGT reference sequences. For a sequence to be retained, a match of at least six nucleotides was required to both a V gene segment and a J gene segment. Rearrangements were classified as productive when the CDR3 lacked stop codons and remained in frame with V and J, and all other rearrangements were classified as non-productive. Following IMGT convention, CDR3 was defined as the stretch from the second conserved V-encoded cysteine up to the conserved J-encoded phenylalanine. In an earlier analysis of more than 550 of the donors, sequences lacking an unambiguous match to a single V gene segment were excluded. An earlier analysis of a few hundred of the donors classified V segments as functional when productive rearrangements were above 56.7% and as segregating when the standard deviation between donors was above 5%. A statistical classification framework was built to diagnose cytomegalovirus status from the catalog of TCR beta chain sequences. V and J gene assignment, in a later analysis, came from comparing TCR nucleotide sequences with IMGT/GENE-DB human TR gene sequences. A later analysis assigned CDR3 sequences and most-parsimonious VDJ recombination scenarios with the TCRdist pipeline. In a later analysis, every TCR beta chain was defined by the combination of its CDR3 amino acid sequence and its V-gene family, and reads without a unique V-gene family were dropped. To address suspected cross-contamination and a sequencing artifact, a later analysis removed 450 to 700 highly shared, low-generation-probability nucleotide sequences. In a later analysis, a clonal expansion index was calculated for each public chain from normalized within-repertoire ranks of inferred template counts. In a later analysis, generation probabilities were computed with a VDJ recombination model fitted to out-of-frame rearrangements, and the resulting probabilities were checked against IGoR. In a later analysis, TCR-TCR, TCR-HLA and TCR-CMV co-occurrence was scored with hypergeometric tests, and a repertoire-size bias correction was applied to TCR pairs. In a later analysis, false discovery rates were estimated by permuting HLA or CMV assignments 20 times. In a later analysis, co-occurring TCRs were grouped using DBSCAN, with TCRdist sequence similarity added in when clustering inside HLA-allele-positive subsets. Repertoires with fewer than 30,000 or more than 120,000 public chains were left out of co-occurrence clustering, as were roughly five repertoires with anomalous nucleotide sharing. TCRdb carries this immuneACCESS record with in-frame sequences only. Its versions omit some clonotypes, under half of them owing to an unresolved V gene in the studies checked, with the rest unexplained. D and trimming come from the DNA, and the V and J calls and clone size come from that table. Present in this sample are 100,000 or so clones, more than 75% of which were seen just once. The ten largest clones add up to 5% to 5.5% of the sample.

On this clone itself: The clone's antigen remains unknown. Base-call qualities are not available, and no considerably larger clone is one nucleotide away.

The cohort comprised some 730 healthy bone marrow donors. At the time of sampling, every cohort member was nominally healthy, though immune exposures that went unrecorded were likely present. The donor tested CMV seropositive and was one of the 289 seropositive cohort members. Each donor provided a peripheral blood sample, and peripheral blood mononuclear cells were used for TCR beta sequencing. Genomic DNA extraction from the blood cell samples was performed with the Qiagen DNeasy Blood Extraction Kit. Specimen: PBMCs. This clonotype originated in a man aged 25 to 40 in good health and CMV-seropositive. The rearrangement combines TRBV9 with TRBJ1-1; perhaps TRBD1 is the D gene, with 5 bases matching. The sequenced DNA is TGTGCCAGCAGCTACGGCGGGGGGAACACTGAAGCTTTCTTT. It is translated as CASSYGGGNTEAFF.